This T cell receptor (beta chain) originates from a study of early T cells in non-severe SARS-CoV-2 infection. Study at large: Sequencing input comprised bulk RNA from unsorted whole blood; chain pairing was not available. Overall study results and limits: Matches to VDJdb favored anti-spike CD8 responses and missed private and CD4 specificities.

This clonotype was observed a handful of times. Antigen specificity is unknown. Molecules of cDNA were individually given unique molecular identifiers that were attached to them. TCRdb redid the calling of the 5' RACE reads with MiXCR, one entry per CDR3 protein. The data hold some 62,000 distinct CDR3 sequences, with less than 10% observed a single time. The sequence came from an adult who was a healthcare worker with PCR-confirmed SARS-CoV-2 infection or an uninfected control (not recorded which). Sequencing was performed on whole blood.

The chain's CDR3 is CASSSKTRYLDTQYF. The CDR3 nucleotides are TGTGCCAGCAGTTCCAAGACTAGATACCTGGATACGCAGTATTTT. The chain links TRBV6-5 to TRBJ2-3, with D possibly being TRBD2 (6 bases). CDR1 is MNHEY, CDR2 SVGAGI, per germline. The germline V and J ends were trimmed by 4 bases and 6 bases, with 17 bases remaining between them. The CDR3 is made up of 15 amino acids.